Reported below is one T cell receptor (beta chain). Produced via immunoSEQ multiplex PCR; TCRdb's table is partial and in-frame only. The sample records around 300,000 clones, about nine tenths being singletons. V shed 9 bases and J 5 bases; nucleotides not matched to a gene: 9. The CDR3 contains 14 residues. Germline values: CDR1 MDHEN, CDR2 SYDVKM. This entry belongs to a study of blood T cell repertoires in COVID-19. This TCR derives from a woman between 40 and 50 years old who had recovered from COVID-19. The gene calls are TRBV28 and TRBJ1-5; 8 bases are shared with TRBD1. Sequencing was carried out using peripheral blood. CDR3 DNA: TGTGCCAGTGTCATTGGACAGGGCGATCAGCCCCAGCATTTT. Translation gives CASVIGQGDQPQHF.